This T cell receptor beta chain was sequenced for a study of T cell clonality in common variable immunodeficiency. The CDR3 totals 16 residues. Germline CDR1 reads SGHRS; CDR2 reads YFSETQ. There are a few counts of this clone. Its antigen is currently unknown. With the read ending 3 residues before the CDR3 end, the germline J gene is used to fill in that end. The assay was immunoSEQ multiplex PCR, and TCRdb's table has in-frame clones only and misses some. The profile covers tens of thousands of clones, none occurring a single time. Caucasian heritage predominated among both patients and controls. Broader study findings: Reportedly, TCR beta sequences from common variable immunodeficiency showed fewer deletions and N-nucleotide insertions. TCRbeta clonality was increased in CVID versus healthy controls.

Source material: peripheral blood mononuclear cells. The chain links TRBV5-1 to TRBJ2-3; 10 bases align to TRBD1. The TCR sequence derives from a person between 18 and 75 years old in good health. CDR3 amino acids: CARETGGVMSNQPQYF. The CDR3 DNA, read in part, is TGCGCCAGAGAGACAGGGGGCGTTATGAGCAATCAGCCG. The variable domain in full, completed from reference TRBV5-1 and TRBJ2-3, reads KAGVTQTPRYLIKTRGQQVTLSCSPISGHRSVSWYQQTPGQGLQFLFEYFSETQRNKGNFPGRFSGRQFSNSRSEMNVSTLELGDSALYLCARETGGVMSNQPQYFGPGTRLTVL.